Reported below is one T cell receptor (beta chain). Its antigen specificity is not known. Base qualities were left out, and no much larger clone turns up one base away. This sample was taken from a study of blood T cell repertoires in COVID-19 (dated by TCRdb to 2019 to 2021). About the full investigation: The collaborator samples originated in the United States, Italy and Spain and spanned the acute and convalescent phases of COVID-19. The material from the prospective study consisted of cDNA or gDNA derived from T cells, B-cell-depleted T cells, or PBMCs. The dataset comprised deeply sampled blood TCRbeta repertoires from subjects exposed to, actively infected with, or recovered from COVID-19. A freely available public database, intended as a resource for researchers studying the immune response to SARS-CoV-2, is where the repertoires were released. The samples were drawn from the first 160 participants of the ongoing ImmuneRACE study and from 1,254 subjects provided by 6 global collaborators. Nearly every sample came with metadata listing a de-identified subject ID, COVID-19 status, age in years and sex. Where available, HLA class I and class II types were obtained from metadata supplied by the sample provider rather than from assay-based typing. What the research found in general, with its limitations: The amount of clinical and demographic metadata varied by source and participant and was provided uncurated.

TCRbeta CDR3 regions were amplified from genomic DNA by means of the immunoSEQ Assay, a bias-controlled multiplex PCR. The original pipeline was this. The number of nucleated cells in each sample was estimated by amplification of reference gene primers within the assay. To quantify the absolute abundance of each unique TCRbeta CDR3 rearrangement, sequence reads were collapsed and filtered. For each sample, productive Simpson clonality was calculated by taking the square root of Simpson's diversity index across productive rearrangements. This immuneACCESS table, as held by TCRdb, lists in-frame sequences with V and J called but not all clones. Of the missing ones, under half trace to an unresolved V gene in checked studies; the others have no known cause. V and J calls and clone size come straight from that table; D and trimming were deduced from the DNA. Present in this sample are roughly 240,000 clones, approximately 85% of which were seen just once. The ten largest clones add up to 2% to 2.5% of the sample.

Participants in the prospective study were aged roughly 18 to 89 years, lived in about two dozen United States geographic areas, and enrolled through a virtual design. In the prospective study, cohorts were assigned on the basis of participant-reported clinical history obtained from a screening survey and a study questionnaire. ImmuneRACE Cohort 3 recovered participants were defined by two consecutive negative NP/OP PCR tests, healthcare professional clearance, or symptom resolution. Mobile phlebotomists in the prospective study collected whole blood, serum and a nasopharyngeal or oropharyngeal swab from every participant. Participants in the prospective study had the option to provide additional blood draws and questionnaires over a roughly 2-month period. Prospective study blood samples were shipped either frozen or at room temperature before DNA extraction. This clonotype was sampled from a woman in her forties or fifties who had recovered from COVID-19. Material for sequencing was PBMCs or T cells enriched from blood (not recorded which).

The DNA sequence follows: TGTGCCAGCAGCTCGGCCGACAGGGGGCTAACCCACGAGCAGTACTTC. The translation is CASSSADRGLTHEQYF. Here the chain combines TRBV7-2 and TRBJ2-7, with 10 bases in between that match TRBD1. Its CDR3 holds 16 amino acids, cysteine through phenylalanine. Only CDR3 DNA remains: 48 bases, in frame from the first base. CDR1 and CDR2, per the germline V gene, are SGHTA and FQGNSA. Unmatched junction bases come to 11, with V trimmed by 4 bases and J by 5 bases.